A single sample gave rise to the 14 T cell receptor beta chains below, sequenced in a study of blood T cell repertoires in COVID-19. The table came from immunoSEQ multiplex PCR; TCRdb's copy has only in-frame clones and leaves some out. The sample shows 200,000 to 250,000 clones, just under 85% of them seen only once. The sample comprised PBMCs or T cells enriched from blood (not recorded which). The receptor source for this set is a man between 40 and 49 years old who had recovered from COVID-19.

The chain links TRBV9 to TRBJ1-2; 10 positions agree with TRBD1. Trimming cost V 1 base and J 10 bases; bases outside gene matches: 7. The germline V gene encodes CDR1 SGDLS and CDR2 YYNGEE. CDR3 length equals 14 residues. Written as DNA, the CDR3 is TGTGCCAGCAGCGTACTCGGGACAGGGGATGACTACACCTTC. The encoded protein is CASSVLGTGDDYTF.

V usage is TRBV7-3 and J usage is TRBJ2-1; 8 bases match TRBD1. The V gene's germline CDR1 is SGHTA and CDR2 FQGTGA. After removal of 5 bases from V and 3 bases from J, the junction contained 12 bases not matched to a gene. CDR3 length: 17 amino acids. The CDR3: CASSPFSQGAGYNEQFF. Here the CDR3 DNA reads TGTGCCAGCAGCCCCTTTAGCCAGGGGGCGGGCTACAATGAGCAGTTCTTC.

The chain combines TRBV18 with TRBJ2-7; D gene unclear. There are 14 residues in the CDR3. The germline gives CDR1 KGHSH, CDR2 LQKENI. Trimming removed 8 bases at V and 6 bases at J, with 20 bases between. The CDR3 reads CASQSPSPSLEQYF. In nucleotides, the CDR3 is TGTGCCAGCCAATCGCCAAGCCCCTCTCTCGAGCAGTACTTC.

The rearrangement joins TRBV15 to TRBJ1-1; TRBD1 agrees at 7 bases. V lost 8 bases and J lost 6; bases outside the gene matches: 6. Germline V lookup: CDR1 LNHNV, CDR2 YYDKDF (reference sequence). This CDR3 spans 12 amino acids. The CDR3 coding sequence is TGTGCCACCTCCACAGGGGACCCTGAAGCTTTCTTT. Protein product: CATSTGDPEAFF.

This clone was observed once. V usage is TRBV5-5 and J usage is TRBJ2-2, with D perhaps matching TRBD1 (6 bases). This CDR3 region has 15 residues. CDR1 SGHKS and CDR2 YYEKEE come from the germline V gene (reference sequence). V was cut by 1 base and J by 8 bases, with 15 bases left in between. Written as DNA, the CDR3 is TGTGCCAGCAGCTTGTCCAGGGGCTGGATGGGGGAGCTGTTTTTT. Translated, it gives CASSLSRGWMGELFF. Full variable domain (remainder filled in from reference TRBV5-5 and TRBJ2-2): DAGVTQSPTHLIKTRGQQVTLRCSPISGHKSVSWYQQVLGQGPQFIFQYYEKEERGRGNFPDRFSARQFPNYSSELNVNALLLGDSALYLCASSLSRGWMGELFFGEGSRLTVL.

This rearrangement joins TRBV28 to TRBJ1-2; D is unresolved. Germline V gene data show CDR1 as MDHEN and CDR2 as SYDVKM. Trimming shortened V by 8 bases and J by 8 bases, and 18 bases separated the two germline ends. The CDR3 spans 13 residues. This chain's CDR3 is CASRLAGPRGYTF. CDR3 coding DNA: TGTGCCAGCCGCCTAGCCGGGCCTCGGGGCTACACCTTC.

V is TRBV4-2 and J is TRBJ2-7; no definite D call. Germline V gene lookup returns CDR1 LGHNA and CDR2 YNFKEQ. The CDR3 sequence is 14 residues long. Trimming pared 0 bases from V and 6 bases from J, leaving 12 bases between. In nucleotides, the CDR3 is TGTGCCAGCAGCCAAGAGGGCAGGCCTACCGAGCAGTACTTC. It is translated as CASSQEGRPTEQYF.

This clone appeared a few times. The chain couples TRBV9 to TRBJ2-3, with TRBD2 matching 8 bases. CDR3 length: 18 residues. V shed 0 bases and J 2 bases; nucleotides not matched to a gene: 11. The V gene's germline CDR1 is SGDLS and CDR2 YYNGEE. CDR3 DNA: TGTGCCAGCAGCGTAGGTGCCGGTGGCGGGGGGTACACAGATACGCAGTATTTT. Translating it yields CASSVGAGGGGYTDTQYF.

This rearrangement joins TRBV6-2 or TRBV6-3 to TRBJ2-2; D is undetermined. With 0 bases removed from V and 8 bases from J, the gap between germline ends came to 4 bases. Per the germline V gene, CDR1 is MNHEY and CDR2 is SVGEGT. The CDR3 covers 12 residues. The CDR3 reads CASSYSRGELFF. The DNA of the CDR3 is TGTGCCAGCAGTTACTCCAGGGGGGAGCTGTTTTTT.

The chain recombines TRBV6-1 with TRBJ1-5; TRBD1 is a possible D gene (6 bases). Germline loops: CDR1 MNHNS, CDR2 SASEGT. There are 15 residues in the CDR3. Trimming left V 2 bases short and J 4 bases short, with 12 bases between. The CDR3 DNA sequence: TGTGCCAGCAGTGAAACGACAGGCTCAAATCAGCCCCAGCATTTT. Encoded protein: CASSETTGSNQPQHF.

The chain recombines TRBV27 with TRBJ2-7; 7 nucleotides agree with TRBD1. The V gene's germline CDR1 is MNHEY and CDR2 SMNVEV (reference sequence). The V segment lost 7 bases and the J segment 2 bases; nucleotides outside the gene matches: 11. The CDR3 runs to 15 residues. The CDR3 is CASNHWGQRPYEQYF. CDR3 nucleotide sequence: TGTGCCAGCAACCACTGGGGACAGAGACCCTACGAGCAGTACTTC.

This chain connects TRBV7-2 to TRBJ1-2, with D possibly matching TRBD1 (5 bases). Germline loops: CDR1 SGHTA, CDR2 FQGNSA. V was cut by 5 bases and J by 9 bases, with 16 bases left in between. This CDR3 comprises 13 residues. DNA of the CDR3: TGTGCCAGCAGCCAGCCCCCCAACAGGAGCTACACCTTC. It specifies CASSQPPNRSYTF. Based on the CDR3 plus reference TRBV7-2 and TRBJ1-2, the full variable domain is GAGVSQSPSNKVTEKGKDVELRCDPISGHTALYWYRQSLGQGLEFLIYFQGNSAPDKSGLPSDRFSAERTGGSVSTLTIQRTQQEDSAVYLCASSQPPNRSYTFGSGTRLTVV.

The chain uses TRBV28 and TRBJ1-2, with D perhaps TRBD1 (5 bases). Germline CDR1 and CDR2: MDHEN and SYDVKM. The V end was cut by 11 bases, the J end by 3 bases, with 19 bases between. This CDR3 comprises 14 residues. CDR3 sequence: CAHCQGSGDYGYTF. The CDR3 DNA reads TGTGCCCACTGCCAAGGGTCGGGGGACTATGGCTACACCTTC.

The chain uses TRBV5-1 and TRBJ2-1; 9 nucleotides agree with TRBD1. V gave up 5 bases and J gave up 8 bases; unmatched junction bases: 8. This CDR3 region has 14 residues. The germline gives CDR1 SGHRS, CDR2 YFSETQ. The CDR3 reads CASRPTGGGDEQFF. In nucleotides, the CDR3 is TGCGCCAGCAGACCTACAGGGGGCGGCGATGAGCAGTTCTTC.